This T cell receptor beta chain came from a study of metastatic and nonmetastatic thyroid tumors. TCRdb reprocessed the PCR reads using MiXCR. Seen here are some 30,000 clones, approximately 8% observed once, and the top ten hold about 39%. In this sample, this clone turned up many times. V gave up 2 bases and J gave up 3 bases, with 10 bases separating them. Germline values: CDR1 SNHLY, CDR2 FYNNEI. The CDR3 length is 14 residues. None of the patients had undergone any treatment ahead of thyroid surgery. The clonotype was recovered from a female donor with papillary thyroid cancer or a benign thyroid nodule (not recorded which). Some clones in this sample may be carry-over from other donors' samples. This chain joins TRBV2 and TRBJ1-2; tentatively, D is TRBD1 (5 bases). What was sequenced was blood. The CDR3 coding sequence is TGTGCCAGCAGTGAATGGGGCGGTGACTATGGCTACACCTTC. Its protein is CASSEWGGDYGYTF.